This TCR beta chain is drawn from a study of CD8 T cells in ankylosing spondylitis. The authors made TCR beta libraries by quantitative 5'-RACE with molecular barcodes. Via MiXCR, TCRdb re-called the 5' RACE reads, giving one row per CDR3 protein. The sample lists under 85,000 distinct CDR3 sequences, approximately 5% occurring once. Looked up from germline, CDR1 is SGHRS and CDR2 is YFSETQ. The ends lost 4 bases at V and 5 bases at J; junction bases unmatched: 10. This CDR3 spans 15 amino acids. Study-wide findings and caveats: There was a TCR beta motif, made of several highly homologous variants, that appeared characteristic of ankylosing spondylitis blood. Within matched ankylosing spondylitis synovial fluid, disease-linked clones were reportedly significantly enriched.

There are many counts of this clonotype. Its target is not known. This TCR derives from a male donor with ankylosing spondylitis or in good health (not recorded which). Sequencing used blood, either unsorted or a sorted T cell fraction (not recorded which). This sequence joins TRBV5-1 and TRBJ2-5; 8 bases are shared with TRBD2. The CDR3: CASSVSGGPLETQYF. As DNA, the CDR3 is TGCGCCAGCAGCGTAAGCGGGGGCCCGCTGGAGACCCAGTACTTC. The full variable domain, in which reference TRBV5-1 and TRBJ2-5 provide the parts outside the CDR3, is KAGVTQTPRYLIKTRGQQVTLSCSPISGHRSVSWYQQTPGQGLQFLFEYFSETQRNKGNFPGRFSGRQFSNSRSEMNVSTLELGDSALYLCASSVSGGPLETQYFGPGTRLLVL.